This TCR beta chain was observed in a study of T cell responses to AZD1222 COVID-19 vaccine. Study context: Researchers grouped second doses given at about 4 or about 12 weeks into one pool. Broader study findings: Clonal diversity may have been underestimated in mostly white British donors. Across the whole spike, CD4 TCRs peaked at regions 160-218 and 743-854.

Remarks on this clone: Its antigen is undetermined.

Repertoires were generated with immunoSEQ multiplex PCR, while TCRdb's copy carries only in-frame clones and drops some. In the table there are 130,000 to 150,000 clones, about 93% of which are singletons. Germline V gene data show CDR1 as SGHTA and CDR2 as FQGTGA. The CDR3 sequence is 13 residues long. Trimming pared 2 bases from V and 5 bases from J, leaving 6 bases between. This receptor was obtained from an adult in good health. This sample comprised peripheral blood, obtained on day 0 of AZD1222 vaccination. The chain combines TRBV7-3 with TRBJ2-2; D is undetermined. DNA of the CDR3: TGTGCCAGCAGCTTATCTGGGACCGGGGAGCTGTTTTTT. It translates to CASSLSGTGELFF. The variable domain in full, completed from reference TRBV7-3 and TRBJ2-2, reads GAGVSQTPSNKVTEKGKYVELRCDPISGHTALYWYRQSLGQGPEFLIYFQGTGAADDSGLPNDRFFAVRPEGSVSTLKIQRTERGDSAVYLCASSLSGTGELFFGEGSRLTVL.